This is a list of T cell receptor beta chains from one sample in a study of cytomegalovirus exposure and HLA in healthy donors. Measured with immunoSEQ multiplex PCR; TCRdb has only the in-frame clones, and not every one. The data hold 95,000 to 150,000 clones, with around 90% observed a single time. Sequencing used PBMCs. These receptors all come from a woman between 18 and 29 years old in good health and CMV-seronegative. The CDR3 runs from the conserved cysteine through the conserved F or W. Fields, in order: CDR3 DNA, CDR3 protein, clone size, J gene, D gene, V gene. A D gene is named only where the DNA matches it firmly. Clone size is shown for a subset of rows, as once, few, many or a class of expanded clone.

TGCGCCAGCAGCCAAGTAGGGGGCGGTGGCTACACCTTC,CASSQVGGGGYTF,-,TRBJ1-2,TRBD1,TRBV4-1
TGTGCCAGCAGTAATATCGGCACCGGGGAGCTGTTTTTT,CASSNIGTGELFF,once,TRBJ2-2,-,TRBV27
TGCGCCAGCAGCTCCCATTACGAGCAGTACTTC,CASSSHYEQYF,-,TRBJ2-7,-,TRBV5-1
TGTGCCAGCAGCCAAGAAGAGTCCACGGGGGAGACCCAGTACTTC,CASSQEESTGETQYF,-,TRBJ2-5,-,TRBV4-2
TGTGCCAGCTCAAGGACAGGGGAGTCCGGGGAGCTGTTTTTT,CASSRTGESGELFF,-,TRBJ2-2,TRBD1,TRBV18
TGTGCCAGCAGTGAATCGGAGACCCAGTACTTC,CASSESETQYF,-,TRBJ2-5,-,TRBV2
TGTGCCAGCAGCCAAGAGGTCAGAAGCGGGAGGAAACGGGTGGATGAGCAGTTCTTC,CASSQEVRSGRKRVDEQFF,-,TRBJ2-1,TRBD2,TRBV4-2
TGTGCCAGCCGAGCATCCGGGGTTAACTATGGCTACACCTTC,CASRASGVNYGYTF,-,TRBJ1-2,-,TRBV27
TGTGCCATCAGTGAGGGACAAAAGGGGTATGGCTACACCTTC,CAISEGQKGYGYTF,-,TRBJ1-2,-,TRBV10-3
TGTGCCAGCTCGTTGCCAGGGGGACCGGACGAGCAGTACTTC,CASSLPGGPDEQYF,-,TRBJ2-7,TRBD1,TRBV28
TGTGCCAGCGGGACAACTAGCAATCAGCCCCAGCATTTT,CASGTTSNQPQHF,-,TRBJ1-5,-,TRBV6-1
TGTGCCAGCAGCGTCTACAGCGGAAGTTACAATGAGCAGTTCTTC,CASSVYSGSYNEQFF,-,TRBJ2-1,-,TRBV9
TGTGCCAGCAGCCCCCCTTTTGCCTACGAGCAGTACTTC,CASSPPFAYEQYF,-,TRBJ2-7,-,TRBV11-2
TGTGCCAGCAGGCCGGGTCCCCTCTACGAGCAGTACTTC,CASRPGPLYEQYF,-,TRBJ2-7,-,TRBV6-1
TGTGCCAGCTCACCACGAGGCGAGAACACTGAAGCTTTCTTT,CASSPRGENTEAFF,-,TRBJ1-1,-,TRBV18
TGTGCCAGCAGGGACAGCTCTGGAAACACCATATATTTT,CASRDSSGNTIYF,few,TRBJ1-3,-,TRBV11-2
TGTGCCAGTAGTATTGATGTCCAGGCTATCCGCTATGGCTACACCTTC,CASSIDVQAIRYGYTF,-,TRBJ1-2,-,TRBV19
TGTGCCAGCAGCATGGGACAGGGGGCGAGGCAGCCCCAGCATTTT,CASSMGQGARQPQHF,-,TRBJ1-5,TRBD1,TRBV27
TGTGCCAGTAGTATAGATCATGACAACTCTTACTCCTACGAGCAGTACTTC,CASSIDHDNSYSYEQYF,-,TRBJ2-7,-,TRBV19
TGTGCCAGCAGCTTAGTATCCTACCCTTCTGACACTGAAGCTTTCTTT,CASSLVSYPSDTEAFF,-,TRBJ1-1,-,TRBV11-3
TGTGCCTGGAATAAGGAGCGGGAGAGGTACAATGAGCAGTTCTTC,CAWNKERERYNEQFF,-,TRBJ2-1,TRBD2,TRBV30
TGCGCCAGCAGCTTGGCCGGTCAGGGTGTAGCAGATACGCAGTATTTT,CASSLAGQGVADTQYF,-,TRBJ2-3,-,TRBV5-1
TGTGCCAGCAGCCCGGGGGGGCGAGAGACCCAGTACTTC,CASSPGGRETQYF,-,TRBJ2-5,TRBD2,TRBV5-6
TGTGCCAGCTCACCACTTGAAGGACACAAAAACTATGGCTACACCTTC,CASSPLEGHKNYGYTF,-,TRBJ1-2,-,TRBV18
TGTGCTTTCAGAGAGGAGGTTAGCCGGTACAATGAGCAGTTCTTC,CAFREEVSRYNEQFF,-,TRBJ2-1,-,TRBV2
TGTGCCAGCAGCCCCCGCTCCTACGAGCAGTACTTC,CASSPRSYEQYF,-,TRBJ2-7,-,TRBV7-8
TGCGCCAGCAGCTCAGGACAGGGGAATGAAAAACTGTTTTTT,CASSSGQGNEKLFF,-,TRBJ1-4,TRBD1,TRBV5-1
TGCGCCAGCAGCCAAGATGGGACAATCACCGGGGAGCTGTTTTTT,CASSQDGTITGELFF,-,TRBJ2-2,-,TRBV4-3
TGCGCCAGCAGCTTGGGGACAGGGGCTGAAGAGACCCAGTACTTC,CASSLGTGAEETQYF,-,TRBJ2-5,TRBD1,TRBV5-1
TGCAGCGTTGTTTTCCGCAGATACGCTTTCTTT,CSVVFRRYAFF,few,TRBJ1-1,-,TRBV29-1
TGTGCCAGCAGCTTGGGCGGGGGGCCGGCCAATGAGCAGTTCTTC,CASSLGGGPANEQFF,-,TRBJ2-1,TRBD2,TRBV7-6
TGTGCCATCAGCAAATCCTACGAGCAGTACTTC,CAISKSYEQYF,-,TRBJ2-7,-,TRBV10-3
TGTGCCAGCAGTTCTACCTTAGCGGGAGATAAGAATGAGCAGTTCTTC,CASSSTLAGDKNEQFF,-,TRBJ2-1,TRBD2,TRBV11-3
TGTGCCAGCACCAACCTACGGACTAGCGGATACAATGAGCAGTTCTTC,CASTNLRTSGYNEQFF,-,TRBJ2-1,TRBD2,TRBV28
TGTGCCGTAGGGGGCTGGTTGGGTTATGGCTACACCTTC,CAVGGWLGYGYTF,-,TRBJ1-2,TRBD1,TRBV7-3
TGCGCCAGCAGCTCACAGGGGATGATCCCCTACGAGCAGTACTTC,CASSSQGMIPYEQYF,-,TRBJ2-7,TRBD1,TRBV5-1
TGTGCCAGCAGCTTAGGCCAGATCTCCTACAATGAGCAGTTCTTC,CASSLGQISYNEQFF,-,TRBJ2-1,-,TRBV7-6